A single sample gave rise to the 25 T cell receptor beta chains below, sequenced in a study of T cell changes during pregnancy in multiple sclerosis. Measured with immunoSEQ multiplex PCR; TCRdb has only the in-frame clones, and not every one. The data contain 70,000 to 95,000 clones, 85% to 95% of them singletons. The sequencing used peripheral blood, collected after pregnancy. The receptors here all came from a female donor in good health, enrolled as a control in a pregnancy study.

The V and J genes are TRBV28 and TRBJ2-1, with 11 bases identical to TRBD2. The germline V gene has CDR1 MDHEN and CDR2 SYDVKM. This CDR3 has 16 amino acids. V shed 6 bases, J shed 3 bases, and the junction held 7 bases outside the gene matches. The CDR3 DNA sequence: TGTGCCAGCAGCCTTAGCGGGAGGGCCTACTACAATGAGCAGTTCTTC. This encodes CASSLSGRAYYNEQFF. The variable domain in full, with the rest retrieved from reference TRBV28 and TRBJ2-1, is DVKVTQSSRYLVKRTGEKVFLECVQDMDHENMFWYRQDPGLGLRLIYFSYDVKMKEKGDIPEGYSVSREKKERFSLILESASTNQTSMYLCASSLSGRAYYNEQFFGPGTRLTVL.

This chain links TRBV11-3 with TRBJ2-1; no clear D gene. The CDR3 is made up of 14 amino acids. V lost 0 bases and J 6 bases, leaving 9 bases between the germline ends. CDR1 SGHNT and CDR2 YENEEA come from the germline V gene. The CDR3 nucleotides read TGTGCCAGCAGCTTAGATCTTATGGCCAATGAGCAGTTCTTC. Amino acids: CASSLDLMANEQFF.

V usage is TRBV7-9 and J usage is TRBJ1-1, with a possible D match to TRBD1 (5 bases). V lost 2 bases, J lost 4 bases, and 20 bases lay in between. Per germline, CDR1 SEHNR and CDR2 FQNEAQ (reference sequence). CDR3 size: 17 residues. The CDR3 nucleotides are TGTGCCAGCAGCTTAACCCCAGCGGGCAGGGTGGTCACTGAAGCTTTCTTT. It codes for CASSLTPAGRVVTEAFF.

This clone came up once. This rearrangement joins TRBV28 to TRBJ2-1, with 9 bases aligning to TRBD1. Germline-derived CDR1 and CDR2 are MDHEN and SYDVKM. The CDR3 totals 15 residues. The V segment lost 4 bases and the J segment 4 bases; nucleotides outside the gene matches: 5. CDR3 coding DNA: TGTGCCAGCAGTTCGCCGGGACAGGGATACAATGAGCAGTTCTTC. This gives the protein CASSSPGQGYNEQFF.

The chain joins TRBV28 to TRBJ2-1; D is perhaps TRBD1 (6 bases). The CDR3 has 19 amino acids. Trimming left V 5 bases short and J 0 bases short, with 23 bases between. Germline V CDR1 and CDR2: MDHEN, SYDVKM. The CDR3 DNA sequence: TGTGCCAGCAGTCCCTATTACCGGAGGACAGCTAGCTCCTACAATGAGCAGTTCTTC. It translates to CASSPYYRRTASSYNEQFF.

The CDR3 DNA reads TGTGCCAGCAGTTTTGGCGGAGGGCAGCCCCAGCATTTT. Protein sequence: CASSFGGGQPQHF. The V and J genes are TRBV27 and TRBJ1-5, with unresolved D. The V end was cut by 3 bases, the J end by 7 bases, with 10 bases between. The germline V gene encodes CDR1 MNHEY and CDR2 SMNVEV (reference sequence). The CDR3 runs 13 residues.

The chain has TRBV6-5 and TRBJ2-1; D is perhaps TRBD2 (5 bases). Germline-derived CDR1 and CDR2 are MNHEY and SVGAGI. V was cut by 0 bases and J by 3 bases, with 12 bases left in between. The CDR3 runs to 16 residues. In DNA, the CDR3 is TGTGCCAGCAGTTACTCGCGTCTAGCCGTCTACAATGAGCAGTTCTTC. Translating it yields CASSYSRLAVYNEQFF.

The rearrangement joins TRBV7-6 to TRBJ1-4; tentative D call: TRBD1 (6 bases). The CDR3 has 15 amino acids. The V gene's germline CDR1 is SGHVS and CDR2 FNYEAQ. V shed 5 bases and J shed 4 bases, with 14 bases lying between them. The CDR3 sequence is CASSLETGHNEKLFF. The DNA of the CDR3 is TGTGCCAGCAGCCTGGAAACAGGGCATAATGAAAAACTGTTTTTT.

This chain joins TRBV2 and TRBJ2-7; 9 nucleotides match TRBD1. The V segment lost 6 bases and the J segment 5 bases; nucleotides outside the gene matches: 8. The CDR3 totals 14 residues. Germline CDR1 is SNHLY and CDR2 is FYNNEI. The CDR3 is CASSAGTGFDEQYF. The CDR3 DNA reads as TGTGCCAGCAGCGCCGGGACAGGGTTCGACGAGCAGTACTTC.

The chain links TRBV20-1 to TRBJ2-7; D not resolved. V was shortened by 0 bases and J by 3 bases, with 3 bases between the two germline ends. From germline, CDR1 is DFQATT and CDR2 SNEGSKA (reference sequence). The CDR3 is made up of 11 amino acids. CDR3 amino acids: CSARDNYEQYF. The CDR3 nucleotides are TGCAGTGCTAGAGACAACTACGAGCAGTACTTC.

The chain is built from TRBV27 and TRBJ2-2; 14 bases match TRBD2. V dropped 5 bases and J dropped 4; count of bases not matched to a gene: 3. Per germline, CDR1 MNHEY and CDR2 SMNVEV (reference sequence). The CDR3 is 16 amino acids. This chain's CDR3 is CASSLGLAGGTGELFF. CDR3 coding DNA: TGTGCCAGCAGTCTAGGACTAGCGGGAGGCACCGGGGAGCTGTTTTTT.

This sequence joins TRBV27 and TRBJ1-1, with D possibly TRBD1 on 6 matching bases. The CDR3 length is 14 residues. The V end lost 2 bases, the J end lost 3 bases, and 10 bases lay between the germline ends. Germline-derived CDR1 and CDR2 are MNHEY and SMNVEV (reference sequence). The CDR3 DNA reads as TGTGCCAGCAGTTTAAGCAGGGGTTACACTGAAGCTTTCTTT. As protein: CASSLSRGYTEAFF.

The chain links TRBV5-8 to TRBJ2-7, with D perhaps matching TRBD2 (6 bases). CDR3 length equals 16 residues. Germline values: CDR1 SGHTS, CDR2 YDEGEE. Trimming took 2 bases from V and 3 from J, leaving 18 bases between them. The CDR3: CASSLGFGRNNYEQYF. The CDR3 DNA reads as TGTGCCAGCAGCTTAGGGTTCGGGAGAAACAACTACGAGCAGTACTTC.

This sequence joins TRBV5-5 and TRBJ1-4, with a tentative D call TRBD1 (5 bases). CDR1 SGHKS and CDR2 YYEKEE come from the germline V gene (reference sequence). Trimming stripped 0 bases from V and 6 bases from J, with 18 bases between. The CDR3 extends over 17 amino acids. CDR3 nucleotides: TGTGCCAGCAGCTTGGTTGGGAGGGGCGGATACGATGAAAAACTGTTTTTT. Translating gives CASSLVGRGGYDEKLFF.

The chain couples TRBV5-4 to TRBJ1-1; 7 nucleotides line up with TRBD1. This CDR3 has 15 amino acids. From germline, CDR1 is SGHNT and CDR2 YYREEE (reference sequence). Trimming at V came to 2 bases and at J to 0 bases, leaving 4 bases not matched to a gene. The CDR3 coding sequence is TGTGCCAGCAGCTTACAGGGGATTATGAACACTGAAGCTTTCTTT. Amino acid sequence: CASSLQGIMNTEAFF.

This rearrangement joins TRBV5-1 to TRBJ2-5; D remains unclear. V lost 7 bases, J lost 2 bases, and 12 bases lay in between. CDR1 is SGHRS and CDR2 is YFSETQ in the germline V gene. The CDR3 extends over 13 amino acids. DNA for the CDR3: TGCGCCAGCGCCGGGTCGGTACAAGAGACCCAGTACTTC. Protein product: CASAGSVQETQYF.

This clone appeared a single time. This chain links TRBV15 with TRBJ2-1, with D tentatively TRBD1 (6 bases). From germline, CDR1 is LNHNV and CDR2 YYDKDF (reference sequence). V lost 1 base to trimming and J lost 0 bases, with 7 bases between them. CDR3 length equals 15 residues. The CDR3 loop reads CATSRGGPSYNEQFF. CDR3 nucleotides: TGTGCCACCAGCAGAGGGGGGCCCTCCTACAATGAGCAGTTCTTC.

The V and J genes are TRBV28 and TRBJ1-5; the match to TRBD1 covers 10 bases. Germline CDR1 and CDR2: MDHEN and SYDVKM. Losses at the gene ends were 5 bases for V and 5 bases for J; bases not matched to a gene: 24. CDR3 length: 21 amino acids. The CDR3 loop reads CASSPIRGDRGVRVHDQPQHF. The CDR3 DNA reads as TGTGCCAGCAGTCCAATCCGCGGGGACAGGGGTGTCAGAGTTCACGATCAGCCCCAGCATTTT.

The chain combines TRBV6-1 with TRBJ2-1, with a tentative D call TRBD1 (6 bases). The CDR3 runs to 13 residues. Germline V lookup: CDR1 MNHNS, CDR2 SASEGT. The ends were cut back, 6 bases at V and 4 bases at J, with 10 bases in the middle. The CDR3 region is CASRRDNYNEQFF. CDR3 DNA: TGTGCCAGCAGACGGGACAATTACAATGAGCAGTTCTTC.

The CDR3 region is CASSPQDRSSYEQYF. The CDR3 region has the DNA TGTGCCAGTAGTCCACAGGACCGGAGCTCCTACGAGCAGTACTTC. J is TRBJ2-7 and V is TRBV19, with D perhaps matching TRBD1 (5 bases). Trimming pared 5 bases from V and 0 bases from J, leaving 14 bases between. There are 15 residues in the CDR3. Looked up from germline, CDR1 is LNHDA and CDR2 is SQIVND (reference sequence).

The chain combines TRBV28 with TRBJ1-1; D might be TRBD1 (6 bases). The V and J ends lost 5 bases and 6 bases respectively, with 13 bases between them. From germline, CDR1 is MDHEN and CDR2 SYDVKM. The CDR3 is 13 amino acids. The CDR3 DNA follows: TGTGCCAGCAGTACATACAGGGTTGCTGAAGCTTTCTTT. It is translated as CASSTYRVAEAFF.

The chain joins TRBV5-6 to TRBJ1-4; D gene ambiguous. This CDR3 spans 12 amino acids. The germline gives CDR1 SGHDT, CDR2 YYEEEE. Trimming removed 2 bases at V and 8 bases at J, with 7 bases between. The CDR3 DNA sequence: TGTGCCAGCAGCTTCGGAGGCGAAAAACTGTTTTTT. Translation: CASSFGGEKLFF.

J is TRBJ2-1 and V is TRBV7-9, with TRBD2 matching 13 bases. In germline, CDR1 is SEHNR, CDR2 FQNEAQ (reference sequence). The CDR3 is 15 amino acids. Trimming removed 8 bases from V and 7 bases from J; junction bases left unmatched: 8. The CDR3 reads CASGQTSGRSNEQFF. The CDR3 DNA reads as TGTGCCAGCGGCCAGACTAGCGGGAGGTCAAATGAGCAGTTCTTC.

The rearrangement links TRBV4-1 to TRBJ2-2, with D uncertain. Trimming cost V 0 bases and J 2 bases, with 7 bases left between them. Germline values: CDR1 MGHRA, CDR2 YSYEKL. The CDR3 runs 15 residues. CDR3 in amino acids: CASSQDGGNTGELFF. The CDR3 DNA follows: TGCGCCAGCAGCCAAGATGGCGGTAACACCGGGGAGCTGTTTTTT.

The J gene is TRBJ2-7, the V gene TRBV27; 7 positions match TRBD1. The V gene's germline CDR1 is MNHEY and CDR2 SMNVEV (reference sequence). The junction had 9 bases not matched to a gene; V was cut back by 1 base and J by 6 bases. The CDR3 covers 15 residues. The CDR3 coding sequence is TGTGCCAGCAGTTTATGGTCAGGGGGAAGATCCGAGCAGTACTTC. This encodes CASSLWSGGRSEQYF.